The text below deals with one T cell receptor (beta chain). This sample stems from a study of T cell responses to AZD1222 COVID-19 vaccine. The CDR3 has 17 amino acids. Germline loops: CDR1 LGHDT, CDR2 YNNKEL (reference sequence). V shed 1 base, J shed 4 bases, and the junction held 9 bases outside the gene matches. Sequenced by immunoSEQ multiplex PCR; TCRdb stores in-frame clones only, minus some. This table has about 140,000 clones, around 90% appearing once. The specimen was peripheral blood, collected on day 0 of AZD1222 vaccination. The TCR was taken from an adult in good health. V and J are TRBV3-1 (or the pseudogene TRBV3-2) and TRBJ2-3, with TRBD2 matching over 9 bases. The CDR3 DNA is TGTGCCAGCAGCCAAGGGGCGGGAGGGGGAGGCGCAGATACGCAGTATTTT. Its translation: CASSQGAGGGGADTQYF.